This passage covers 14 T cell receptor beta chains from one sample sequenced in a study of long-term antiretroviral therapy in people with HIV. Version v3.0 of the immunoSEQ assay ran at survey level. Profiling relied on immunoSEQ multiplex PCR, and the TCRdb table lists in-frame clones only, not all of them. Seen here are about 15,000 clones, 70% to 85% observed once, and the top ten hold about 14%. Sample: unsorted PBMCs, taken 1.5 years before starting antiretroviral therapy. The source is a woman aged 50 to 65 with HIV.

The chain combines TRBV6-5 with TRBJ2-7; D is uncertain. The CDR3 contains 13 residues. Deletions cut 0 bases from V and 7 bases from J, with 10 bases between. CDR1 and CDR2 (germline): MNHEY, SVGAGI. The CDR3 region is CASSYSRLREQYF. Written as DNA, the CDR3 is TGTGCCAGCAGTTACTCGAGGTTAAGAGAGCAGTACTTC.

The CDR3 DNA reads TGTGCCAGCAGCCAGGGGGCGCGAACTGAAGCTTTCTTT. Translated, it gives CASSQGARTEAFF. The chain joins TRBV7-9 to TRBJ1-1, with TRBD1 matching over 8 bases. CDR3 length equals 13 residues. Losses at the gene ends were 5 bases for V and 5 bases for J; bases not matched to a gene: 4. CDR1 and CDR2 from the germline V gene are SEHNR and FQNEAQ (reference sequence).

The table lists this clone with a count of one. The rearrangement uses TRBV6-5 and TRBJ2-3, with D uncertain. Germline CDR1 is MNHEY and CDR2 is SVGAGI. This CDR3 is built from 14 residues. V lost 2 bases to trimming and J lost 1 base, with 7 bases between them. The CDR3 region is CASSYGQGTDTQYF. DNA for the CDR3: TGTGCCAGCAGTTACGGGCAGGGCACAGATACGCAGTATTTT.

This chain joins TRBV5-1 and TRBJ1-6, with D unresolved. V dropped 0 bases and J dropped 7 bases, with 8 bases sitting between them. There are 14 residues in the CDR3. Germline CDR1 and CDR2: SGHRS and YFSETQ. CDR3 residues: CASSLEGWNSPLHF. The CDR3 DNA reads TGCGCCAGCAGCTTGGAAGGGTGGAATTCACCCCTCCACTTT.

The table lists this clone with a few counts. The sample holds other DNA sequences that translate to the same CDR3. This chain joins TRBV18 and TRBJ1-5; the D gene is possibly TRBD1 (5 bases). The CDR3 is 13 amino acids. Germline values: CDR1 KGHSH, CDR2 LQKENI. Trimming cost V 6 bases and J 4 bases, with 10 bases left between them. The CDR3 DNA reads as TGTGCCAGCTCTCCAGACAGAAATCAGCCCCAGCATTTT. Amino acids: CASSPDRNQPQHF.

This clone showed up just once. V is TRBV4-1 and J is TRBJ1-1; 10 nucleotides match TRBD1. Looked up from germline, CDR1 is MGHRA and CDR2 is YSYEKL. This CDR3 has 15 amino acids. V shed 4 bases, J shed 5 bases, and the junction held 7 bases outside the gene matches. The CDR3 nucleotides read TGCGCCAGCAGCCGGGGGACAGGGGATCGGACTGAAGCTTTCTTT. Encoded protein: CASSRGTGDRTEAFF.

The rearrangement joins TRBV19 to TRBJ1-2; no reliable D call. The CDR3 is 13 residues long. The V gene's germline CDR1 is LNHDA and CDR2 SQIVND (reference sequence). Trimming cost V 1 base and J 8 bases, with 11 bases left between them. The CDR3 nucleotides read TGTGCCAGTAGTATAGTCCCATTGGACGGCTACACCTTC. Its translation: CASSIVPLDGYTF.

The V gene is TRBV5-1, the J gene TRBJ1-6; 8 bases fit TRBD1. The CDR3 totals 15 residues. The junction had 9 bases not matched to a gene; V was cut back by 3 bases and J by 10 bases. Germline V gene data show CDR1 as SGHRS and CDR2 as YFSETQ. The CDR3 DNA reads as TGCGCCAGCAGCTCAACGGACAGGGTGAGCTCACCCCTCCACTTT. This codes for CASSSTDRVSSPLHF.

The rearrangement joins TRBV5-6 to TRBJ1-6, with unresolved D. Germline assignment: CDR1 SGHDT and CDR2 YYEEEE. V was pared by 2 bases and J by 10 bases, with 7 bases between. The CDR3 is made up of 12 amino acids. The DNA for the CDR3 is TGTGCCAGCAGCTTTACCGAATCACCCCTCCACTTT. Its protein is CASSFTESPLHF.

The chain recombines TRBV12-5 with TRBJ2-2; maybe TRBD1 (6 bases). The CDR3 is made up of 12 amino acids. Per germline, CDR1 LGHNT and CDR2 FRNRAP. The V and J ends lost 10 bases and 3 bases respectively, with 9 bases between them. The CDR3 DNA reads TGTGCTAACAGGGATGACACCGGGGAGCTGTTTTTT. It encodes CANRDDTGELFF.

The chain uses TRBV11-2 and TRBJ1-1, with 7 bases fitting TRBD1. This CDR3 contains 14 residues. V lost 4 bases and J lost 1; bases outside the gene matches: 3. Germline CDR1 reads SGHAT; CDR2 reads FQNNGV. The CDR3 is CASSWGTANTEAFF. CDR3 DNA: TGTGCCAGCAGCTGGGGGACAGCGAACACTGAAGCTTTCTTT.

The V and J genes are TRBV4-1 and TRBJ2-2; maybe TRBD1 (5 bases). From germline, CDR1 is MGHRA and CDR2 YSYEKL. CDR3 size: 16 residues. Trimming removed 3 bases from V and 0 bases from J, with 11 bases in between. The CDR3 is CASSHPLGANTGELFF. CDR3 DNA: TGCGCCAGCAGCCACCCTTTAGGGGCGAACACCGGGGAGCTGTTTTTT.

The chain carries TRBV4-1 and TRBJ1-2, with 8 bases lining up with TRBD1. The CDR3 has 16 residues. Per germline, CDR1 MGHRA and CDR2 YSYEKL. The trim removed 3 bases at V and 8 bases at J, leaving 14 bases unmatched. This chain's CDR3 is CASSHDNPQGAEGYTF. CDR3 in DNA: TGCGCCAGCAGCCACGATAACCCTCAGGGGGCGGAGGGCTACACCTTC.

The chain recombines TRBV7-9 with TRBJ2-3, with 7 bases that match TRBD1. V shed 8 bases, J shed 3 bases, and the junction held 11 bases outside the gene matches. The germline V gene encodes CDR1 SEHNR and CDR2 FQNEAQ (reference sequence). There are 15 residues in the CDR3. CDR3 protein: CASRPPGQVTDTQYF. As DNA, the CDR3 is TGTGCCAGCCGACCCCCCGGACAGGTAACAGATACGCAGTATTTT.